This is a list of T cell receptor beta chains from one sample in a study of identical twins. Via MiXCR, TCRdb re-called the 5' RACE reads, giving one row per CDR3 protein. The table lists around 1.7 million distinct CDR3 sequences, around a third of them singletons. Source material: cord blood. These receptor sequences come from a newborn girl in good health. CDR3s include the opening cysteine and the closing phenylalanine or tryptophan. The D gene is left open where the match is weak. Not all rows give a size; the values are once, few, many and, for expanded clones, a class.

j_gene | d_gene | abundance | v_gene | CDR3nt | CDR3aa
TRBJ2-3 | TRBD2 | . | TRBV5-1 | TGCGCCAGCAGCTTGGCCGAGGTGGCGGGGGTGACGCAGTATTTT | CASSLAEVAGVTQYF
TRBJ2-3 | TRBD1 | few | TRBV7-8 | TGTGCCAGCAGCGGATACAGGGGCCCAGATACGCAGTATTTT | CASSGYRGPDTQYF
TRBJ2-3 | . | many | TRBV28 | TGTGCCAGCAGTCGTCCGACGCGGGATCCGGCAACAGATACGCAGTATTTT | CASSRPTRDPATDTQYF
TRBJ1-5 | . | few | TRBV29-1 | TGCAGCGTTGAGGGCAGGGAGAGGGATCAGCCCCAGCATTTT | CSVEGRERDQPQHF
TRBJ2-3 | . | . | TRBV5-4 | TGTGCCAGCAGCTTATTGACGGGGACCAGCACAGATACGCAGTATTTT | CASSLLTGTSTDTQYF
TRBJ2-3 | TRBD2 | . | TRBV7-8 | TGTGCCAGCTTGAGCGGGAGGCTCACAGATACGCAGTATTTT | CASLSGRLTDTQYF
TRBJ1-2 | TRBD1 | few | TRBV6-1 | TGTGCCAGCAGCGAGACAGGGAGTACCTATGGCTACACCTTC | CASSETGSTYGYTF
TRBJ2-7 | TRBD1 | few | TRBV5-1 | TGCGCCAGCAAGCTCAGGGACAGGGGGAACAATGAGCAGTACTTC | CASKLRDRGNNEQYF
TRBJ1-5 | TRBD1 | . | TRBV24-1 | TGTGCCACCGGACCTGACAGGGAGAGCAATCAGCCCCAGCATTTT | CATGPDRESNQPQHF
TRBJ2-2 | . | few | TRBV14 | TGTGCCAGCAGCCTCACTAATTCGAACACCGGGGAGCTGTTTTTT | CASSLTNSNTGELFF
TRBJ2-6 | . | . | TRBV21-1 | TGTGCCAGCAGCAATGTGACAGGGAATAGAACTGGGGCCGACGTCCTGACTTTC | CASSNVTGNRTGADVLTF
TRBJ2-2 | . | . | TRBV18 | TGTGCCAGCCCACCAGGACCGAGCACCGGGGAGCTGTTTTTT | CASPPGPSTGELFF
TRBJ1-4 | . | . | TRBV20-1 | TGCAGTGCTCCCGTGGCGGGGAGTAATGAAAAACTGTTTTTT | CSAPVAGSNEKLFF
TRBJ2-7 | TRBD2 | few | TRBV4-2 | TGTGCCAGCAGCCAAGAGGTCCTAGCGGGGGACCCCTACGAGCAGTACTTC | CASSQEVLAGDPYEQYF
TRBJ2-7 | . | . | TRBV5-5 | TGTGCCAGCAGCCGACAGATCCCCTCCTACGAGCAGTACTTC | CASSRQIPSYEQYF
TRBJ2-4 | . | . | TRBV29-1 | TGCAGCGTTGATGTGGGTAACATTCAGTACTTC | CSVDVGNIQYF
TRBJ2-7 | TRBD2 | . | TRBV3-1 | TGTGCCAGCAGCCAAGATCTCCTAGCGGGACTAGACGAGCAGTACTTC | CASSQDLLAGLDEQYF
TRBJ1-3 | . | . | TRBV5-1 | TGCGCCAGCAGCTTGACCCAGGGAGGAAACACCATATATTTT | CASSLTQGGNTIYF
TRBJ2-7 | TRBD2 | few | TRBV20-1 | TGCAGTGCTAGAGATCCCCCTAGCGGGATCTACTACGAGCAGTACTTC | CSARDPPSGIYYEQYF
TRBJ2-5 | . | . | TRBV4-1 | TGCGCCAGCAGCCACCCGGTGACTAGGTCTTCCCGGTACTTC | CASSHPVTRSSRYF
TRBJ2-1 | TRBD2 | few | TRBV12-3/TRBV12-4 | TGTGCCAGCAGGTTACCGGGACTAGCGGGGTTGGGAAACTCCTACAATGAGCAGTTCTTC | CASRLPGLAGLGNSYNEQFF
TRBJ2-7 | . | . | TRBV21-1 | TGTGCCAGCAGCAATAGAGAAAGCTCCTACAATGAGCAGTACTTC | CASSNRESSYNEQYF
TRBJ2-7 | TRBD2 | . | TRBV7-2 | TGTGCCAGCAGCCCCGTAGCGGGGTTCTCCTACAATGAGCAGTACTTC | CASSPVAGFSYNEQYF
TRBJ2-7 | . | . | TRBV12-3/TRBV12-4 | TGTGCCAGCACCCTCGGTGGCGGTGCCTACGAGCAGTACTTC | CASTLGGGAYEQYF
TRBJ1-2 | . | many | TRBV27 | TGTGCCAGCAGCCTCACAGGCCTCTATGGCTACACCTTC | CASSLTGLYGYTF
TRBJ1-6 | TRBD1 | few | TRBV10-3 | TGTGCCAACGGACAGGTCGATAATTCACCCCTCCACTTT | CANGQVDNSPLHF